Listed below are T cell receptor beta chains from one sample, sequenced in a study of shared clonotypes between healthy human individuals. Produced via immunoSEQ multiplex PCR; TCRdb's table is partial and in-frame only. The sample lists more than 1,200,000 clones, approximately 98.5% occurring once. Material: naive CD4+ T cells sorted from blood. The receptors were sampled from a man aged 25-45 years in good health. CDR3s include the opening cysteine and the closing phenylalanine or tryptophan. Each record gives: CDR3 protein, CDR3 DNA, J gene, D gene, V gene, clone size. The D gene is left open where the match is weak. Only part of the rows carry a size: once, few, many, or a class if the clone is expanded.

CASSVVGGSAFF TGTGCCAGCAGCGTAGTAGGAGGGTCGGCTTTCTTT TRBJ1-1 . TRBV9 .
CASRRTGAVNTGELFF TGTGCCAGCAGGCGGACAGGGGCAGTGAACACCGGGGAGCTGTTTTTT TRBJ2-2 TRBD1 TRBV11-2 .
CASSSTWASRETQYF TGTGCCAGCAGTAGCACGTGGGCGTCCCGAGAGACCCAGTACTTC TRBJ2-5 . TRBV6-1 .
CASSLPGPPSGSYEQYF TGTGCCAGCAGCTTACCGGGACCCCCGTCTGGCTCCTACGAGCAGTACTTC TRBJ2-7 . TRBV5-8 .
CATSRDRTGAGNTIYF TGTGCCACCAGCAGAGATAGGACAGGGGCTGGAAACACCATATATTTT TRBJ1-3 TRBD1 TRBV15 .
CASSQAGLASRNEQFF TGTGCCAGCAGCCAAGCGGGACTAGCGTCACGGAATGAGCAGTTCTTC TRBJ2-1 TRBD2 TRBV14 .
CASSPPSKDSYEQYF TGTGCCAGCTCACCACCGAGCAAAGACTCCTACGAGCAGTACTTC TRBJ2-7 . TRBV18 .
CASSLVAGGTEAFF TGTGCCAGCAGCTTAGTGGCAGGGGGCACTGAAGCTTTCTTT TRBJ1-1 TRBD1 TRBV11-2 once
CASSPTGQGARDTQYF TGTGCCAGCTCGCCCACCGGACAGGGGGCACGGGATACGCAGTATTTT TRBJ2-3 TRBD1 TRBV18 .
CASSLTSGRGNEQFF TGTGCCAGCAGTCTGACTAGCGGGAGGGGCAATGAGCAGTTCTTC TRBJ2-1 TRBD2 TRBV2 once
CASSLFGTGMYEQYF TGTGCCAGCAGCTTATTTGGGACAGGGATGTACGAGCAGTACTTC TRBJ2-7 TRBD1 TRBV7-9 .
CASTRTVSTDTQYF TGTGCCAGCACCAGGACGGTGAGCACAGATACGCAGTATTTT TRBJ2-3 . TRBV2 .
CASSRQRGTEAFF TGTGCCAGCAGTAGACAGCGCGGCACTGAAGCTTTCTTT TRBJ1-1 . TRBV6-6 .
CASSLAKDWNNEQFF TGTGCCAGCAGTTTAGCGAAGGACTGGAACAATGAGCAGTTCTTC TRBJ2-1 . TRBV28 .
CASSPRGQGASGNTIYF TGTGCCAGCTCACCACGCGGACAGGGGGCCTCTGGAAACACCATATATTTT TRBJ1-3 TRBD1 TRBV18 .
CASRLANSPQHF TGTGCCAGCAGATTAGCTAATTCGCCCCAGCATTTT TRBJ1-5 . TRBV28 once
CASSVRLADLSYEQYF TGTGCCAGTAGCGTCCGACTAGCGGACTTATCCTACGAGCAGTACTTC TRBJ2-7 TRBD2 TRBV19 .
CASSLRADTQYF TGTGCCAGCAGCTTAAGGGCAGATACGCAGTATTTT TRBJ2-3 . TRBV7-2 .
CASSLARGAGGGNEQFF TGTGCCAGCAGCTTGGCAAGAGGTGCGGGAGGTGGGAATGAGCAGTTCTTC TRBJ2-1 TRBD2 TRBV5-4 .
CASSLSPEGYEQYF TGTGCCAGCAGTCTTTCCCCGGAGGGATACGAGCAGTACTTC TRBJ2-7 . TRBV28 .
CASSSGQSTDTQYF TGTGCCAGTAGTAGCGGACAGTCCACAGATACGCAGTATTTT TRBJ2-3 . TRBV19 .
CASSWGSGRKDTQYF TGTGCCAGCAGCTGGGGAAGCGGGAGAAAGGATACGCAGTATTTT TRBJ2-3 TRBD2 TRBV7-9 .
CASSFARVDRETQYF TGTGCCAGCAGTTTTGCCAGGGTGGATCGGGAGACCCAGTACTTC TRBJ2-5 . TRBV2 .